The text below deals with one T cell receptor (beta chain). TCRdb redid the calling of the RT-PCR reads with MiXCR, one entry per CDR3 protein. In the table there are 650,000 to 800,000 distinct CDR3 sequences, 13% to 15% of which are singletons. CDR3 length: 13 residues. Germline CDR1 is DFQATT and CDR2 is SNEGSKA (reference sequence). Between the trimmed V and J ends, which lost 3 bases and 0 bases, there was a span of 8 bases. The specimen was memory CD4+ T cells from blood. J is TRBJ1-1 and V is TRBV20-1; D not resolved. The clonotype comes from a female donor in good health, serving as a healthy control. The CDR3, as DNA: TGCAGTGCTAGTAACTTAATGAACACTGAAGCTTTCTTT. This codes for CSASNLMNTEAFF.